This is a list of T cell receptor beta chains from one sample in a study of shared clonotypes between healthy human individuals. Using immunoSEQ multiplex PCR, the repertoire was profiled, and TCRdb retains in-frame clones only, with some absent. The profile shows fewer than 1.4 million clones, around 78% of them singletons. Material: memory CD4+ T cells from PBMCs. The receptors derive from a man aged 18 to 30 in good health. Some clones in this sample may be carry-over from other donors' samples. Each CDR3 is given with its conserved first and last residue. The D gene is left open where the match is weak. Not every row has a clone size; where given, it reads once, few, many or a size class.

j_gene	v_gene	abundance	d_gene	CDR3nt	CDR3aa
TRBJ2-7	TRBV6-1	NA	NA	TGTGCCAGCAGTGAATACAGCTCCTCCTACGAGCAGTACTTC	CASSEYSSSYEQYF
TRBJ2-3	TRBV11-2	few	TRBD2	TGTGCCAGCAGCGTTGGACTAGCGAACACAGATACGCAGTATTTT	CASSVGLANTDTQYF
TRBJ1-1	TRBV5-1	NA	NA	TGCGCCAGCAGCTTGGGCACCAACACTGAAGCTTTCTTT	CASSLGTNTEAFF
TRBJ2-5	TRBV9	NA	NA	TGTGCCAGCAGCGCTGGGAGGGACAGCCAAGAGACCCAGTACTTC	CASSAGRDSQETQYF
TRBJ2-1	TRBV6-1	NA	NA	TGTGCCAGCAGGACCGGGACGGAAACCTACAATGAGCAGTTCTTC	CASRTGTETYNEQFF
TRBJ2-2	TRBV29-1	few	NA	TGCAGCGTTGAGGGGCCCCTCAACACCGGGGAGCTGTTTTTT	CSVEGPLNTGELFF
TRBJ2-2	TRBV6-6	NA	TRBD1	TGTGCCAGCAATCCGGGACAGGGAGGCGGGGAGCTGTTTTTT	CASNPGQGGGELFF
TRBJ2-2	TRBV4-1	NA	NA	TGCGCCAGCAGCCCAGAGAGGCCGGGAGCGATGGAGCTGTTTTTT	CASSPERPGAMELFF
TRBJ2-1	TRBV28	NA	TRBD2	TGTGCCAGCAGTGGGAGCGGGAGGAATGAGCAGTTCTTC	CASSGSGRNEQFF
TRBJ2-3	TRBV28	NA	NA	TGTGCCAGCAGTTCGGTGGGAGATACGCAGTATTTT	CASSSVGDTQYF
TRBJ2-6	TRBV5-1	NA	TRBD2	TGCGCCAGCACCCCACTAGCGGGAGCTGGGGCCAACGTCCTGACTTTC	CASTPLAGAGANVLTF
TRBJ2-1	TRBV5-6	NA	NA	TGTGCCAGCAGCTTACAGGGAGGTCCCCCCAATGAGCAGTTCTTC	CASSLQGGPPNEQFF
TRBJ2-7	TRBV7-2	NA	NA	TGTGCCGGCAGCCAGGGCCCCCGCTACGAGCAGTACTTC	CAGSQGPRYEQYF
TRBJ2-3	TRBV4-3	NA	TRBD1	TGCGCCAGCAGCCAGGCCCCGTGGACAGGCCCACTAAGCACAGATACGCAGTATTTT	CASSQAPWTGPLSTDTQYF
TRBJ2-7	TRBV2	few	TRBD2	TGTGCCAGCATGCGGGAGTCCTACGAGCAGTACTTC	CASMRESYEQYF
TRBJ2-5	TRBV7-2	NA	TRBD2	TGTGCCAGCAGCTTATATGTTAGCGGGGATTTGGGGACCCAGTACTTC	CASSLYVSGDLGTQYF
TRBJ1-2	TRBV27	few	NA	TGTGCCAGCAGCTACAGAGCCAACTATGGCTACACCTTC	CASSYRANYGYTF